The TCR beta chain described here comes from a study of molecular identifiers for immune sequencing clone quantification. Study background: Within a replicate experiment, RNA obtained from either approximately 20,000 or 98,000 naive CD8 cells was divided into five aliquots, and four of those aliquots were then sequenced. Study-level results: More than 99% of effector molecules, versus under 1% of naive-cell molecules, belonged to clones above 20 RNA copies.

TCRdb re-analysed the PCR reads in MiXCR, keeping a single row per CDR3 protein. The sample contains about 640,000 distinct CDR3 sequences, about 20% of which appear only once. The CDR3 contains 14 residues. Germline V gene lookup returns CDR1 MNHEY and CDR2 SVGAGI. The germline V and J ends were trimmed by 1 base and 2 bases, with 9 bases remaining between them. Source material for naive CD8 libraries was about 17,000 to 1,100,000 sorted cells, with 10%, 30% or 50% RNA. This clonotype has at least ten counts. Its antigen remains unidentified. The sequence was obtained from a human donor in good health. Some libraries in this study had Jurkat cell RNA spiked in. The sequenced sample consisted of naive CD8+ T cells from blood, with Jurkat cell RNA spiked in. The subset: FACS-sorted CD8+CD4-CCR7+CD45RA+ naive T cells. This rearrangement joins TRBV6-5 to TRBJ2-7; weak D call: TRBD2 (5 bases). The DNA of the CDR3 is TGTGCCAGCAGTTACTACGGAGGAGCCTACGAGCAGTACTTC. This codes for CASSYYGGAYEQYF.